These 17 T cell receptor beta chains share one sample of origin, sequenced in a study of T cells after posttransplantation cyclophosphamide (dated by TCRdb to 2015 to 2016). The control cohort was some ten patients given myeloablative marrow transplants with methotrexate plus a calcineurin inhibitor, sampled 1 year after transplant. Receptors were amplified or captured by the immunoSEQ multiplex PCR assay. TCRdb re-hosts the immuneACCESS table, in-frame sequences only. Its copies lack some clones; in the studies checked, an unresolved V gene accounts for under half of them, and the cause for the rest is not known. The sample yields some 21,000 clones; 75% to 90% were counted once. The ten largest clones capture roughly 2% of the sample. The material sequenced was PBMCs, taken just over 350 days after allogeneic stem cell transplant with calcineurin inhibitor and methotrexate. The receptors originated from a female patient younger than 45 who received an allogeneic stem cell transplant from an unrelated donor, was CMV-positive, and had acute and chronic GVHD. Because of the transplant, the T cells may be the graft donor's rather than the patient's own.

This chain uses TRBV9 with TRBJ2-2; no firm D call. Germline CDR1 SGDLS, CDR2 YYNGEE. Trimming left V 0 bases short and J 5 bases short, with 5 bases between. The CDR3 totals 13 residues. The CDR3 coding sequence is TGTGCCAGCAGCGTAGGTAGTACCGGGGAGCTGTTTTTT. It codes for CASSVGSTGELFF.

The chain employs TRBV7-2 and TRBJ2-3; 7 bases match TRBD2. There are 15 residues in the CDR3. Looked up from germline, CDR1 is SGHTA and CDR2 is FQGNSA. With 5 bases clipped from V and 5 bases from J, the junction kept 10 bases outside the gene matches. The CDR3 nucleotides read TGTGCCAGCAGCCGCGGACTAGTTGTTATAGATACGCAGTATTTT. Translation gives CASSRGLVVIDTQYF.

This rearrangement joins TRBV18 to TRBJ1-4; 7 positions agree with TRBD1. This CDR3 spans 14 amino acids. Looked up from germline, CDR1 is KGHSH and CDR2 is LQKENI. The J segment lost 1 base and the V segment lost 8 bases, leaving 4 bases of the junction unmatched. The CDR3 loop is CASRRDRTNEKLFF. The CDR3 bases are TGTGCCAGCCGGCGGGACAGAACTAATGAAAAACTGTTTTTT.

This clone was seen once. The V and J genes are TRBV4-3 and TRBJ1-1; the D is unclear. Trimming took 4 bases from V and 0 from J, leaving 12 bases between them. Germline CDR1 and CDR2: LGHNA and YSLEER. The length of the CDR3 is 15 residues. The CDR3 sequence: CASSPSAFMNTEAFF. The CDR3 DNA reads as TGCGCCAGCAGCCCCTCCGCGTTTATGAACACTGAAGCTTTCTTT.

This clone was detected once. The CDR3: CASGFVPGQGTNQPQHF. As DNA, the CDR3 is TGTGCTAGTGGTTTCGTTCCAGGACAGGGTACCAATCAGCCCCAGCATTTT. The rearrangement links TRBV12-5 to TRBJ1-5, with 8 bases fitting TRBD1. Germline V gene lookup returns CDR1 LGHNT and CDR2 FRNRAP. The CDR3 extends over 17 amino acids. The V gene end was trimmed by 3 bases and the J gene end by 3 bases; junction bases not matched to a gene: 10.

This chain joins TRBV6-1 and TRBJ2-1; 7 nucleotides align to TRBD2. The CDR3 extends over 14 amino acids. In germline, CDR1 is MNHNS, CDR2 SASEGT. V lost 2 bases to trimming and J lost 8 bases; unmatched junction nucleotides: 6. The DNA for the CDR3 is TGTGCCAGCAGTGAACAAGTCCGGGGGGATGAGCAGTTCTTC. Residues: CASSEQVRGDEQFF.

The genes are TRBV10-3 and TRBJ2-1, with TRBD2 matching 9 bases. V lost 10 bases to trimming and J lost 9 bases; unmatched junction nucleotides: 16. CDR3 length: 15 residues. CDR1 and CDR2 (germline): ENHRY, SYGVKD. This CDR3 reads CATINGAGGLGEQFF. CDR3 sequence (DNA): TGTGCCACTATAAACGGAGCGGGAGGATTGGGTGAGCAGTTCTTC.

The chain joins TRBV29-1 to TRBJ1-4, with a weak D call TRBD1 (6 bases). The CDR3 length is 16 residues. Germline lookup yields CDR1 SQVTM and CDR2 ANQGSEA. V was clipped by 4 bases and J by 5 bases, with 20 bases between them. The CDR3 nucleotides read TGCAGCGTTGTCGCATCCAGGGGTGGGAAAAATGAAAAACTGTTTTTT. Translated, it gives CSVVASRGGKNEKLFF.

The chain has TRBV9 and TRBJ2-3; TRBD2 aligns across 13 bases. The CDR3 length is 15 residues. From germline, CDR1 is SGDLS and CDR2 YYNGEE. Trimming cost V 3 bases and J 6 bases; bases outside gene matches: 4. The CDR3 sequence is CASSGLAGGGDTQYF. The CDR3 DNA follows: TGTGCCAGCAGCGGACTAGCGGGAGGCGGGGATACGCAGTATTTT.

The J gene is TRBJ2-1, the V gene TRBV27; 13 bases are shared with TRBD2. The CDR3 is 17 residues long. The germline V gene has CDR1 MNHEY and CDR2 SMNVEV (reference sequence). The V gene end was trimmed by 4 bases and the J gene end by 7 bases; junction bases not matched to a gene: 10. CDR3 in DNA: TGTGCCAGCAGTTCAACCTTGGGGACTAGCGGGATAAATGAGCAGTTCTTC. Its protein is CASSSTLGTSGINEQFF.

The chain combines TRBV30 with TRBJ1-2; 10 bases agree with TRBD1. The CDR3 totals 12 residues. Germline V gives CDR1 GTSNPN, CDR2 SVGIG (reference sequence). Trimming at V came to 4 bases and at J to 5 bases, leaving 1 base not matched to a gene. The CDR3 DNA sequence: TGTGCCTGGACGGGACAGGGGTATGGCTACACCTTC. Residues: CAWTGQGYGYTF.

The CDR3 DNA is TGTGCCAGCAGCTCCCGGGACACTTATAATTCACCCCTCCACTTT. Its protein product is CASSSRDTYNSPLHF. The chain couples TRBV7-8 to TRBJ1-6, with D possibly being TRBD1 (6 bases). The CDR3 runs 15 residues. The germline gives CDR1 SGHVS, CDR2 FQNEAQ. Trimming removed 4 bases from V and 4 bases from J, with 11 bases in between.

The rearrangement joins TRBV6-6 to TRBJ1-1, with a tentative D call TRBD1 (6 bases). V was shortened by 6 bases and J by 2 bases, with 16 bases between the two germline ends. The CDR3 runs 15 residues. From germline, CDR1 is MNHNY and CDR2 SVGAGI (reference sequence). The CDR3 loop is CASSPRGEGNTEAFF. The CDR3 DNA sequence: TGTGCCAGCAGCCCGAGGGGGGAGGGAAACACTGAAGCTTTCTTT.

This rearrangement joins TRBV11-2 to TRBJ1-2; no clear D. Germline assignment: CDR1 SGHAT and CDR2 FQNNGV. Trimming took off 5 bases at V and 8 bases at J, with 9 bases between the two ends. CDR3 length equals 11 residues. The DNA for the CDR3 is TGTGCCAGCAGCCTCAGAGGGGGCTACACCTTC. It specifies CASSLRGGYTF.

The chain uses TRBV11-3 and TRBJ2-3; perhaps TRBD2 as D (6 bases). V was pared by 3 bases and J by 4 bases, with 14 bases between. This CDR3 contains 15 residues. Germline assignment: CDR1 SGHNT and CDR2 YENEEA. CDR3 sequence: CASSFPGDEADTQYF. CDR3 nucleotides: TGTGCCAGCAGCTTTCCGGGGGACGAGGCAGATACGCAGTATTTT.

The rearrangement joins TRBV19 to TRBJ2-2; the D is unclear. The V gene's germline CDR1 is LNHDA and CDR2 SQIVND (reference sequence). V was pared by 1 base and J by 4 bases, with 7 bases between. The CDR3 sequence is 14 residues long. For the CDR3, the DNA is TGTGCCAGTAGTATAGGAGGCTTCACCGGGGAGCTGTTTTTT. Its translation: CASSIGGFTGELFF.

This chain connects TRBV7-2 to TRBJ2-3; D possibly corresponds to TRBD2 (5 bases). V lost 5 bases, J lost 6 bases, and 9 bases lay in between. Germline loops: CDR1 SGHTA, CDR2 FQGNSA. The CDR3 length is 12 residues. The CDR3 region is CASSVGGDTQYF. CDR3 DNA: TGTGCCAGCAGCGTTGGCGGGGATACGCAGTATTTT.